The 22 T cell receptor beta chains below come from one sample, sequenced in a study of blood T cells in healthy people across ages. It was with a sample-barcoded 5' primer and a J-beta primer mix that a second PCR of about 7 to 12 cycles was run. One entry per CDR3 protein results from TCRdb running MiXCR on the 5' RACE reads. The table lists approximately 800,000 distinct CDR3 sequences, roughly 53% of them singletons, with about 42% in the top ten. Sequencing was done on a sample of blood. These receptors came from a man at least 80 years old in good health.

This clonotype was detected only once. This chain joins TRBV4-1 and TRBJ2-1; no reliable D call. The J call is doubtful: the DNA matches TRBJ2-7 better. This CDR3 spans 14 amino acids. The germline CDR1 and CDR2 sequences are MGHRA and YSYEKL. The chain's CDR3 is CASSFDPSYNEQYF. As DNA, the CDR3 is TGCGCCAGCAGCTTCGACCCATCCTACAATGAGCAGTACTTC.

The rearrangement joins TRBV5-1 to TRBJ2-1, with TRBD2 matching over 16 bases. CDR1 and CDR2 (germline): SGHRS, YFSETQ. This CDR3 has 18 residues. The J segment lost 9 bases and the V segment lost 3 bases, leaving 12 bases of the junction unmatched. The CDR3 coding sequence is TGCGCCAGCAGCTGGGGACTAGCGGGAGGGCCCGGGGTGACTGAGCAGTTCTTC. Its protein is CASSWGLAGGPGVTEQFF.

This clonotype appeared a single time. The chain has TRBV15 and TRBJ1-1; D not resolved. Germline CDR1 is LNHNV and CDR2 is YYDKDF (reference sequence). V gave up 0 bases and J gave up 8 bases, with 13 bases separating them. The CDR3 consists of 14 residues. The CDR3 DNA reads as TGTGCCACCAGCAGAGAGATAGGTTGGAGAGAAGCTTTCTTT. The encoded protein is CATSREIGWREAFF. Complete variable domain (other parts from reference TRBV15 and TRBJ1-1): DAMVIQNPRYQVTQFGKPVTLSCSQTLNHNVMYWYQQKSSQAPKLLFHYYDKDFNNEADTPDNFQSRRPNTSFCFLDIRSPGLGDTAMYLCATSREIGWREAFFGQGTRLTVV.

The CDR3: CASSYRDVGNEQFF. CDR3 DNA: TGTGCCAGCAGTTACCGGGACGTCGGGAATGAGCAGTTCTTC. The J gene is TRBJ2-1, the V gene TRBV6-6; TRBD1 or TRBD2 may be the D gene (5 bases each). Trimming removed 2 bases from V and 7 bases from J, with 12 bases in between. Germline V gives CDR1 MNHNY, CDR2 SVGAGI (reference sequence). There are 14 residues in the CDR3.

The chain is built from TRBV10-3 and TRBJ2-2, with TRBD1 identical over 8 bases. CDR1 is ENHRY and CDR2 is SYGVKD in the germline V gene. The CDR3 is made up of 16 amino acids. The ends lost 6 bases at V and 7 bases at J; junction bases unmatched: 13. Here the CDR3 reads CAIRVLPGQASGELFF. Written as DNA, the CDR3 is TGTGCCATCAGAGTACTCCCGGGACAGGCAAGCGGGGAGCTGTTTTTT.

V is TRBV4-2 and J is TRBJ2-3; TRBD2 aligns across 11 bases. Unmatched junction bases numbered 20, after V lost 4 bases and J lost 14 bases. CDR1 and CDR2 from the germline V gene are LGHNA and YNFKEQ. CDR3 length: 17 residues. The CDR3 DNA reads as TGTGCCAGCAGCCCCTCAACGGCTAGCGGGAGGAACAGATACGCGTATTTT. Translation: CASSPSTASGRNRYAYF.

This clonotype was observed a few times. V gene TRBV14 combines with J gene TRBJ2-7, with 7 bases identical to TRBD1. This CDR3 has 13 residues. Per germline, CDR1 SGHDN and CDR2 FVKESK. The J segment lost 4 bases and the V segment lost 3 bases, leaving 3 bases of the junction unmatched. As DNA, the CDR3 is TGTGCCAGCAGCCAGGGGACAGTATACGAGCAGTACTTC. It translates to CASSQGTVYEQYF. Looking up the rest from reference TRBV14 and TRBJ2-7 gives the full variable domain: EAGVTQFPSHSVIEKGQTVTLRCDPISGHDNLYWYRRVMGKEIKFLLHFVKESKQDESGMPNNRFLAERTGGTYSTLKVQPAELEDSGVYFCASSQGTVYEQYFGPGTRLTVT.

The V call is TRBV20-1, the J call TRBJ2-7; 10 bases fit TRBD2. V shed 0 bases and J 6 bases; nucleotides not matched to a gene: 8. The CDR3 runs to 15 residues. Germline V gene lookup returns CDR1 DFQATT and CDR2 SNEGSKA (reference sequence). Written as DNA, the CDR3 is TGCAGTGCTAGAGATATAGCGGGAGGTCTCGGCGAGCAGTACTTC. Protein sequence: CSARDIAGGLGEQYF.

This clonotype has a count of ten or more. The rearrangement links TRBV7-2 to TRBJ2-1; TRBD1 is a possible D gene (6 bases). The V and J ends lost 5 bases and 4 bases respectively, with 15 bases between them. The CDR3 extends over 15 amino acids. The germline V gene has CDR1 SGHTA and CDR2 FQGNSA. CDR3 nucleotide sequence: TGTGCCAGCAGCCCCCGGGCAGGGGCTTACAATGAGCAGTTCTTC. Translated: CASSPRAGAYNEQFF.

This chain joins TRBV20-1 and TRBJ2-1, with 9 bases lining up with TRBD2. The CDR3 loop spans 16 amino acids. With V trimmed by 6 bases and J by 2 bases, 11 bases remained unmatched. Germline V gene lookup returns CDR1 DFQATT and CDR2 SNEGSKA (reference sequence). The CDR3 nucleotides read TGCAGTGCGGCCGGCGTAGCGGGAGTCACCTACAATGAGCAGTTCTTC. Its protein is CSAAGVAGVTYNEQFF.

V is TRBV2 and J is TRBJ2-4; D may match TRBD1 or TRBD2 (5 bases each). The V end lost 3 bases, the J end lost 13 bases, and 22 bases lay between the germline ends. Germline values: CDR1 SNHLY, CDR2 FYNNEI. The length of the CDR3 is 15 residues. In nucleotides, the CDR3 is TGTGCCAGCAGTGAGGAAACCTCCGGGACGGAGACGCAGTACTTC. Translation: CASSEETSGTETQYF.

Comments on this clonotype: A much larger clone lies one base from this, so it may be a read error. The rearrangement uses TRBV29-1 and TRBJ2-1; 13 nucleotides match TRBD2. The CDR3 length is 14 residues. Germline assignment: CDR1 SQVTM and CDR2 ANQGSEA. The CDR3 sequence: CSATGTSGINGQFF. CDR3 nucleotides: TGCAGCGCTACCGGGACTAGCGGGATAAATGGGCAGTTCTTC.

This clonotype was seen once. Relative to the germline gene, one junction end is altered; a read error may explain this. This chain links TRBV7-9 with TRBJ2-5; a weak D match, TRBD2 (5 bases). Germline values: CDR1 SEHNR, CDR2 FQNEAQ (reference sequence). The CDR3 contains 13 residues. DNA for the CDR3: TGTGCCGGCAGAATAAGCGGATGGGAGACCCAGTACTTC. Its translation is CAGRISGWETQYF.

This clonotype was picked up a small number of times. The chain employs TRBV9 and TRBJ2-5; D gene ambiguous. The J call may be mistaken, given a closer DNA end match to TRBJ2-7. Germline lookup yields CDR1 SGDLS and CDR2 YYNGEE. The CDR3 is 15 residues long. CDR3 residues: CASSVGSRSTYEQYF. The CDR3 DNA sequence: TGTGCCAGCAGCGTAGGTTCGCGGTCTACCTACGAGCAGTACTTC.

This sequence joins TRBV12-3 or TRBV12-4 and TRBJ2-1, with TRBD1 as a possible D gene (6 bases). This CDR3 is built from 16 residues. V lost 6 bases to trimming and J lost 1 base, with 16 bases between them. CDR3: CASSTQDSPSYNEQFF. Written as DNA, the CDR3 is TGTGCCAGCAGCACCCAGGACAGTCCTTCCTACAATGAGCAGTTCTTC.

The chain has TRBV5-4 and TRBJ2-5; D perhaps matches TRBD1 (5 bases). With 3 bases removed from V and 3 bases from J, the gap between germline ends came to 9 bases. Germline V gives CDR1 SGHNT, CDR2 YYREEE (reference sequence). This CDR3 comprises 13 residues. This chain's CDR3 is CASSSLTEETQYF. DNA for the CDR3: TGTGCCAGCAGCTCCTTGACAGAAGAGACCCAGTACTTC.

This clonotype was counted between two and nine times. CDR3 in DNA: TGTGCCAGCAAAGCGGGGGCAACAGATACGCAGTATTTT. Translating it yields CASKAGATDTQYF. This chain connects TRBV2 to TRBJ2-3, with 8 positions matching TRBD2. Germline V gene lookup returns CDR1 SNHLY and CDR2 FYNNEI. J lost 3 bases, V lost 7 bases, and 3 bases had no gene match. The CDR3 is made up of 13 amino acids.

This chain uses TRBV18 with TRBJ1-5; no clear D. The V and J ends lost 2 bases and 5 bases respectively, with 7 bases between them. The CDR3 sequence is 13 residues long. In germline, CDR1 is KGHSH, CDR2 LQKENI. The CDR3 nucleotides are TGTGCCAGCTCACCAGCGGAGGATCAGCCCCAGCATTTT. Amino acids: CASSPAEDQPQHF.

The V gene is TRBV7-2, the J gene TRBJ2-1, with 10 bases identical to TRBD2. The CDR3 has 16 amino acids. Trimming at V came to 5 bases and at J to 8 bases, leaving 12 bases not matched to a gene. Germline CDR1 is SGHTA and CDR2 is FQGNSA. The CDR3 DNA reads TGTGCCAGCAGCCGTGGGGCTAGCGGGAGTTCGGATGAGCAGTTCTTC. Translating it yields CASSRGASGSSDEQFF.

This clonotype was found a few times. The J gene is TRBJ2-2, the V gene TRBV29-1; D remains unclear. The CDR3 spans 13 residues. V was clipped by 7 bases and J by 2 bases, with 11 bases between them. CDR1 and CDR2 from the germline V gene are SQVTM and ANQGSEA. In nucleotides, the CDR3 is TGCAGCGCAAGGGATCTAAACACCGGGGAGCTGTTTTTT. It encodes CSARDLNTGELFF.

The chain carries TRBV9 and TRBJ2-7; 12 positions match TRBD2. Judging by the DNA end, TRBJ2-5 fits better; the J call may be wrong. Germline assignment: CDR1 SGDLS and CDR2 YYNGEE. There are 16 residues in the CDR3. The CDR3 sequence is CASSVELAGGWETQYF. In nucleotides, the CDR3 is TGTGCCAGCAGCGTAGAACTAGCGGGAGGCTGGGAGACCCAGTACTTC.

The rearrangement links TRBV10-3 to TRBJ2-4, with 8 positions matching TRBD2. The trim removed 8 bases at V and 13 bases at J, leaving 13 bases unmatched. There are 13 residues in the CDR3. The V gene's germline CDR1 is ENHRY and CDR2 SYGVKD. The chain's CDR3 is CAISRSGSLEQYF. The CDR3 region has the DNA TGTGCCATCTCTCGCAGCGGGAGTCTTGAGCAGTACTTC.